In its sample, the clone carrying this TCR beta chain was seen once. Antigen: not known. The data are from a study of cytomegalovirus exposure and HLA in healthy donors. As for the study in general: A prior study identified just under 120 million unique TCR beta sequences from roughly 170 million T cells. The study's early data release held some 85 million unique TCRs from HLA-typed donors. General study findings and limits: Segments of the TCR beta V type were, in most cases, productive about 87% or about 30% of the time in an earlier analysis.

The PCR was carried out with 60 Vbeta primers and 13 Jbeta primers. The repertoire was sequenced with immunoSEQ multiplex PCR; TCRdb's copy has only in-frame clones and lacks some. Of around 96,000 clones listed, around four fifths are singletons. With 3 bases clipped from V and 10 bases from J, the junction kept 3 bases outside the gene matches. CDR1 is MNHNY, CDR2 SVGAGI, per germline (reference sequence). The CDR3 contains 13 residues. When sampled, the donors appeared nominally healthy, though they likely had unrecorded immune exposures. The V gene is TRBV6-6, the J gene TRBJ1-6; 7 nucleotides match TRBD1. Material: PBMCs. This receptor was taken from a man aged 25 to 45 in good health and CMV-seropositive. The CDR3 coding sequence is TGTGCCAGCAGTTATACAGGGGACTCACCCCTCCACTTT. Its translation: CASSYTGDSPLHF.